Each of the 27 T cell receptor beta chains below was sequenced from the same sample in a study of blood T cell repertoires in COVID-19. Assay used: immunoSEQ multiplex PCR; TCRdb lists only in-frame clones, some missing. The data show roughly 450,000 clones, around 91% seen once. Sequences were obtained from PBMCs or T cells enriched from blood (not recorded which). Receptor source: a man in his late teens or twenties who had recovered from COVID-19.

The J gene is TRBJ1-2, the V gene TRBV28; D is uncertain. CDR3 length: 13 residues. V lost 6 bases, J lost 3 bases, and 11 bases lay in between. Germline CDR1 MDHEN, CDR2 SYDVKM. The CDR3 DNA reads TGTGCCAGCAGAGAAGCAGCGGACTATGGCTACACCTTC. Translating it yields CASREAADYGYTF.

V and J are TRBV28 and TRBJ2-7; TRBD1 matches 8 bases. There are 14 residues in the CDR3. CDR1 and CDR2 (germline): MDHEN, SYDVKM. Trimming cost V 8 bases and J 4 bases; bases outside gene matches: 10. The CDR3 nucleotides are TGTGCCAGCCAAGGAACAGGGGGTATTTACGAGCAGTACTTC. Amino acids: CASQGTGGIYEQYF.

This chain uses TRBV28 with TRBJ2-1; possibly TRBD1 for D (6 bases). Trimming stripped 5 bases from V and 6 bases from J, with 8 bases between. This CDR3 is 12 amino acids long. Germline CDR1 is MDHEN and CDR2 is SYDVKM. Written as DNA, the CDR3 is TGTGCCAGCAGTATACAGGGCAATGAGCAGTTCTTC. Translation: CASSIQGNEQFF.

The genes are TRBV7-3 and TRBJ1-1; no definite D call. The V gene lost 1 base and the J gene lost 3 bases, with 6 bases spanning the gap. Germline assignment: CDR1 SGHTA and CDR2 FQGTGA. The CDR3 extends over 13 amino acids. CDR3 bases: TGTGCCAGCAGCTTAATCAGTTACACTGAAGCTTTCTTT. Amino acids: CASSLISYTEAFF.

CDR3 in amino acids: CASSLIREQYF. For the CDR3, the DNA is TGTGCCAGCAGCTTAATCCGCGAGCAGTACTTC. This chain joins TRBV11-2 and TRBJ2-7; D gene unclear. This CDR3 has 11 residues. The germline V gene has CDR1 SGHAT and CDR2 FQNNGV. Trimming shortened V by 2 bases and J by 6 bases, and 5 bases separated the two germline ends. Full variable domain (outside the CDR3, taken from reference TRBV11-2 and TRBJ2-7): EAGVAQSPRYKIIEKRQSVAFWCNPISGHATLYWYQQILGQGPKLLIQFQNNGVVDDSQLPKDRFSAERLKGVDSTLKIQPAKLEDSAVYLCASSLIREQYFGPGTRLTVT.

Written as DNA, the CDR3 is TGTGCCAGCAGCCAGAGGGACAGGCCCTACGAGCAGTACTTC. Amino acid sequence: CASSQRDRPYEQYF. The chain has TRBV14 and TRBJ2-7; 8 bases agree with TRBD1. CDR1 is SGHDN and CDR2 is FVKESK in the germline V gene. This CDR3 comprises 14 residues. V trimming: 3 bases; J trimming: 2 bases; junction bases outside the gene matches: 3.

This clone has more than one count but fewer than ten. The same CDR3 also results from other DNA sequences found in this sample. This chain uses TRBV18 with TRBJ2-7; perhaps TRBD1 as D (6 bases). This CDR3 is 13 amino acids long. Germline CDR1 is KGHSH and CDR2 is LQKENI. V lost 4 bases and J lost 2, with 9 bases in between. The CDR3 reads CASSLGQTYEQYF. CDR3 DNA: TGTGCCAGCTCACTTGGACAGACCTACGAGCAGTACTTC.

The chain uses TRBV6-6 and TRBJ2-3; 8 bases are a match to TRBD1. Germline loops: CDR1 MNHNY, CDR2 SVGAGI (reference sequence). This CDR3 region has 13 residues. The junction had 5 bases not matched to a gene; V was cut back by 6 bases and J by 6 bases. The CDR3 bases are TGTGCCAGCAGGTTAACAGGGGGGGATACGCAGTATTTT. This gives the protein CASRLTGGDTQYF.

This chain joins TRBV2 and TRBJ2-7; D may be TRBD1 (5 bases). The V end was cut by 5 bases, the J end by 7 bases, with 12 bases between. The V gene's germline CDR1 is SNHLY and CDR2 FYNNEI. The CDR3 totals 12 residues. The CDR3 nucleotides read TGTGCCAGCAGTCCCATAGGGGTTGAGCAGTACTTC. Its protein product is CASSPIGVEQYF.

V is TRBV27 and J is TRBJ1-5; D is possibly TRBD1 (5 bases). There are 14 residues in the CDR3. Trimming took 8 bases from V and 2 from J, leaving 13 bases between them. From germline, CDR1 is MNHEY and CDR2 SMNVEV (reference sequence). The CDR3 DNA reads TGTGCCAGCTGGAGGGGATCCGGCAATCAGCCCCAGCATTTT. This translates into CASWRGSGNQPQHF.

V is TRBV6-5 and J is TRBJ2-1; 9 bases agree with TRBD1. V was clipped by 11 bases and J by 5 bases; unmatched bases: 7. Germline V gene lookup returns CDR1 MNHEY and CDR2 SVGAGI. CDR3 size: 13 residues. Here the CDR3 reads CAGNRGLNNEQFF. CDR3 coding DNA: TGTGCCGGAAACAGGGGGCTGAACAATGAGCAGTTCTTC.

This chain uses TRBV30 with TRBJ2-1, with 14 bases identical to TRBD2. Per the germline V gene, CDR1 is GTSNPN and CDR2 is SVGIG (reference sequence). CDR3 length equals 15 residues. Losses at the gene ends were 5 bases for V and 2 bases for J; bases not matched to a gene: 2. For the CDR3, the DNA is TGTGCCTGGGGGACTAGCGGGAGCCCCTACAATGAGCAGTTCTTC. It yields the protein CAWGTSGSPYNEQFF.

In regard to this clone: Other DNA sequences from this sample encode an identical CDR3 as well. The chain has TRBV6-1 and TRBJ1-2; D gene unclear. Germline V gene data show CDR1 as MNHNS and CDR2 as SASEGT. Trimming removed 0 bases at V and 4 bases at J, with 9 bases between. This CDR3 is built from 14 residues. The CDR3 nucleotides read TGTGCCAGCAGTGAAGCGCGGGGAGTCTATGGCTACACCTTC. Translated: CASSEARGVYGYTF.

The chain has TRBV3-1 (or the pseudogene TRBV3-2) and TRBJ2-7, with 7 bases fitting TRBD2. Unmatched junction bases numbered 16, after V lost 4 bases and J lost 4 bases. The CDR3 runs 17 residues. The germline V gene has CDR1 LGHDT and CDR2 YNNKEL (reference sequence). CDR3 residues: CASSRNIASGSRYEQYF. CDR3 sequence (DNA): TGTGCCAGCAGCCGAAACATAGCTAGCGGCAGTCGGTACGAGCAGTACTTC.

The J gene is TRBJ1-1, the V gene TRBV29-1; 9 positions agree with TRBD1. CDR1 and CDR2 (germline): SQVTM, ANQGSEA. The J segment lost 1 base and the V segment lost 7 bases, leaving 4 bases of the junction unmatched. The CDR3 length is 13 residues. CDR3 amino acids: CSAPTGGNTEAFF. CDR3 DNA sequence: TGCAGCGCTCCGACAGGGGGGAACACTGAAGCTTTCTTT.

Here the CDR3 DNA reads TGTGCCAGCAGCTCCGGACAGGTCCGCGGCTACACCTTC. Its protein is CASSSGQVRGYTF. This chain connects TRBV7-9 to TRBJ1-2, with 7 bases identical to TRBD1. Trimming took 4 bases from V and 8 from J; bases not matched to a gene: 7. The CDR3 sequence is 13 residues long. CDR1 is SEHNR, CDR2 FQNEAQ, per germline (reference sequence).

CDR3 DNA sequence: TGTGCCAGTAGTCAGGTGAACACTGAAGCTTTCTTT. This encodes CASSQVNTEAFF. J is TRBJ1-1 and V is TRBV19; D unresolved. Germline V gives CDR1 LNHDA, CDR2 SQIVND (reference sequence). CDR3 length equals 12 residues. Between the trimmed V and J ends, which lost 5 bases and 0 bases, there was a span of 4 bases.

This clone was counted once. The chain couples TRBV2 to TRBJ1-1, with 9 bases aligning to TRBD1. CDR3 length: 16 residues. V gave up 5 bases and J gave up 3 bases; unmatched junction bases: 10. Germline CDR1 SNHLY, CDR2 FYNNEI. Here the CDR3 reads CASSPGQGGRYTEAFF. The CDR3 region has the DNA TGTGCCAGCAGTCCGGGACAGGGAGGTCGGTACACTGAAGCTTTCTTT.

The rearrangement joins TRBV6-2 or TRBV6-3 to TRBJ1-3, with D possibly being TRBD1 (6 bases). Trimming took 6 bases from V and 2 from J, leaving 26 bases between them. The CDR3 length is 19 residues. Germline assignment: CDR1 MNHEY and CDR2 SVGEGT. The CDR3 DNA is TGTGCCAGCAGCCTCAGGGGCGGGTACCGGCCGGGGACTGGAAACACCATATATTTT. Residues: CASSLRGGYRPGTGNTIYF.

This clone was found once. The V and J genes are TRBV15 and TRBJ1-5; D is unclear. V lost 1 base and J 8 bases, leaving 15 bases between the germline ends. The CDR3 sequence is 15 residues long. Germline V gene lookup returns CDR1 LNHNV and CDR2 YYDKDF (reference sequence). CDR3 in amino acids: CATSRGLGEKEPQHF. In DNA form, the CDR3 reads TGTGCCACCAGCAGAGGATTGGGAGAAAAGGAGCCCCAGCATTTT.

CDR3 loop: CASSPLSRVDGYTF. As DNA, the CDR3 is TGTGCCAGCTCACCACTCAGCAGGGTGGATGGCTACACCTTC. The chain combines TRBV18 with TRBJ1-2; TRBD1 might be the D (5 bases). The CDR3 has 14 amino acids. Germline CDR1 KGHSH, CDR2 LQKENI. V was trimmed by 1 base and J by 6 bases, leaving 12 bases between them. Combining the CDR3 with reference TRBV18 and TRBJ1-2 gives the whole variable domain NAGVMQNPRHLVRRRGQEARLRCSPMKGHSHVYWYRQLPEEGLKFMVYLQKENIIDESGMPKERFSAEFPKEGPSILRIQQVVRGDSAAYFCASSPLSRVDGYTFGSGTRLTVV.

The CDR3 DNA follows: TGTGCCTGGAGTGTAGCAGGAGGCTACGAGCAGTACTTC. Its protein is CAWSVAGGYEQYF. The rearrangement uses TRBV30 and TRBJ2-7, with D perhaps TRBD2 (5 bases). Germline V gives CDR1 GTSNPN, CDR2 SVGIG (reference sequence). V lost 0 bases and J 3 bases, leaving 9 bases between the germline ends. The CDR3 totals 13 residues.

V usage is TRBV27 and J usage is TRBJ2-2; TRBD2 is a possible D gene (6 bases). The ends were cut back, 1 base at V and 10 bases at J, with 13 bases in the middle. Germline V gene data show CDR1 as MNHEY and CDR2 as SMNVEV (reference sequence). The length of the CDR3 is 14 residues. CDR3 residues: CASSLFGGGAELFF. The CDR3 nucleotides read TGTGCCAGCAGTTTATTTGGGGGAGGCGCGGAGCTGTTTTTT.

J is TRBJ2-7 and V is TRBV2; TRBD1 agrees at 8 bases. The CDR3 runs to 12 residues. Germline CDR1 and CDR2: SNHLY and FYNNEI. Germline trimming cut 4 bases from V and 4 bases from J; bases unmatched to any gene: 0. Here the CDR3 DNA reads TGTGCCAGCAGTGGACAGGGGTACGAGCAGTACTTC. This gives the protein CASSGQGYEQYF.

The chain couples TRBV28 to TRBJ1-2; D may be TRBD1 (6 bases). The CDR3 contains 13 residues. Germline values: CDR1 MDHEN, CDR2 SYDVKM. Trimming stripped 3 bases from V and 8 bases from J, with 13 bases between. CDR3 sequence reads: CASSFTGPGGYTF. The CDR3, as DNA: TGTGCCAGCAGTTTCACAGGGCCTGGGGGCTACACCTTC.

This chain links TRBV9 with TRBJ1-3; possibly TRBD1 for D (6 bases). Germline CDR1 and CDR2: SGDLS and YYNGEE. CDR3 length: 15 amino acids. Trimming shortened V by 9 bases and J by 2 bases, and 18 bases separated the two germline ends. This CDR3 reads CATGTTGLPGNTIYF. As DNA, the CDR3 is TGTGCCACGGGCACTACAGGGTTGCCTGGAAACACCATATATTTT.

The chain has TRBV30 and TRBJ2-3; 13 bases line up with TRBD2. The CDR3 has 14 amino acids. After removal of 5 bases from V and 2 bases from J, the junction contained 1 base not matched to a gene. Per germline, CDR1 GTSNPN and CDR2 SVGIG (reference sequence). The CDR3 bases are TGTGCCTGGGGGACTAGCGGGAACACAGATACGCAGTATTTT. This gives the protein CAWGTSGNTDTQYF.